This entry lists 21 T cell receptor beta chains sequenced from one sample in a study of technical replicates of blood from a few donors. The assay was immunoSEQ multiplex PCR, and TCRdb's table has in-frame clones only and misses some. Among about 86,000 clones listed, 96% were seen once. Sequenced material: T cells isolated from PBMCs. The source of these receptors is a human donor in good health.

This chain connects TRBV7-3 to TRBJ2-1; 9 nucleotides agree with TRBD1. The CDR3 is made up of 15 amino acids. CDR1 and CDR2 from the germline V gene are SGHTA and FQGTGA. The ends lost 2 bases at V and 5 bases at J; junction bases unmatched: 4. The CDR3 reads CASSLGTGRHNEQFF. DNA for the CDR3: TGTGCCAGCAGCTTAGGGACAGGGAGACACAATGAGCAGTTCTTC.

To note about this clone: This CDR3 is missing its conserved last phenylalanine or tryptophan, likely due to a read error. The limits of the CDR3 on the DNA are not certain, so only TCRdb's listed CDR3 is given. V usage is TRBV2 and J usage is TRBJ2-3; the listed D gene, TRBD2, was not tested against the DNA. Germline-derived CDR1 and CDR2 are SNHLY and FYNNEI. The CDR3 contains 13 residues when both ends are counted. CDR3 loop: CASSGSTSGFRSV.

The gene calls are TRBV4-1 and TRBJ1-2; unclear D gene. The CDR3 extends over 14 amino acids. Trimming shortened V by 4 bases and J by 8 bases, and 17 bases separated the two germline ends. Germline V lookup: CDR1 MGHRA, CDR2 YSYEKL. The CDR3 spells CASSLPYGVSGYTF. The DNA for the CDR3 is TGCGCCAGCAGCCTACCCTATGGAGTAAGCGGCTACACCTTC.

V gene TRBV15 combines with J gene TRBJ2-1; D not certain. Trimming removed 5 bases at V and 2 bases at J, with 16 bases between. The CDR3 consists of 16 residues. The germline CDR1 and CDR2 sequences are LNHNV and YYDKDF (reference sequence). The CDR3 here is CATSAILGLTYNEQFF. CDR3 coding DNA: TGTGCCACCAGCGCTATTTTGGGCCTAACCTACAATGAGCAGTTCTTC.

CDR3 loop: CASSLRPGVRNTQYF. CDR3 in DNA: TGTGCCAGCAGCTTAAGGCCAGGGGTAAGAAATACGCAGTATTTT. The rearrangement joins TRBV5-5 to TRBJ2-3; perhaps TRBD1 as D (6 bases). The V and J ends lost 2 bases and 7 bases respectively, with 17 bases between them. Per germline, CDR1 SGHKS and CDR2 YYEKEE (reference sequence). The CDR3 loop spans 15 amino acids.

The J gene is TRBJ2-3, the V gene TRBV5-1; TRBD1 matches 8 bases. Germline assignment: CDR1 SGHRS and CDR2 YFSETQ. This CDR3 region has 15 residues. V shed 7 bases and J 0 bases; nucleotides not matched to a gene: 7. CDR3 sequence reads: CASSLDRDSTDTQYF. CDR3 nucleotide sequence: TGCGCCAGCTCCCTGGACAGGGATAGCACAGATACGCAGTATTTT. The entire variable domain, with the rest obtained from reference TRBV5-1 and TRBJ2-3, is as follows: KAGVTQTPRYLIKTRGQQVTLSCSPISGHRSVSWYQQTPGQGLQFLFEYFSETQRNKGNFPGRFSGRQFSNSRSEMNVSTLELGDSALYLCASSLDRDSTDTQYFGPGTRLTVL.

The chain links TRBV4-1 to TRBJ2-7; tentative D call: TRBD1 (5 bases). The V end was cut by 6 bases, the J end by 2 bases, with 20 bases between. The CDR3 is 16 amino acids. Germline lookup yields CDR1 MGHRA and CDR2 YSYEKL. CDR3 region: CASSQTQGSVTYEQYF. In nucleotides, the CDR3 is TGCGCCAGCAGTCAAACCCAGGGTAGTGTAACCTACGAGCAGTACTTC.

This clone was counted between two and nine times. The V gene is TRBV4-2, the J gene TRBJ1-1; D not certain. Germline V CDR1 and CDR2: LGHNA, YNFKEQ. CDR3 length equals 13 residues. The germline V and J ends were trimmed by 4 bases and 5 bases, with 11 bases remaining between them. CDR3 loop: CASSPDGETEAFF. The CDR3 DNA follows: TGTGCCAGCAGCCCCGACGGGGAGACTGAAGCTTTCTTT.

J is TRBJ1-4 and V is TRBV19; weak D call: TRBD1 (6 bases). This CDR3 region has 16 residues. Germline CDR1 reads LNHDA; CDR2 reads SQIVND (reference sequence). V lost 6 bases and J 2 bases, leaving 16 bases between the germline ends. The CDR3 protein is CASRNPSGETNEKLFF. In DNA form, the CDR3 reads TGTGCCAGTAGGAACCCCTCAGGGGAGACTAATGAAAAACTGTTTTTT.

This chain connects TRBV14 to TRBJ2-7, with 12 bases fitting TRBD2. V was clipped by 4 bases and J by 0 bases; unmatched bases: 16. This CDR3 spans 20 amino acids. Germline loops: CDR1 SGHDN, CDR2 FVKESK. The CDR3 reads CASSLTIPGLAGISSYEQYF. The CDR3 DNA is TGTGCCAGCAGCCTTACAATCCCCGGACTAGCGGGAATTTCCTCCTACGAGCAGTACTTC.

The chain carries TRBV28 and TRBJ2-7; the D gene is possibly TRBD2 (6 bases). This CDR3 has 12 amino acids. V was cut by 2 bases and J by 6 bases, with 8 bases left in between. The germline CDR1 and CDR2 sequences are MDHEN and SYDVKM. CDR3 sequence: CASSLGGSEQYF. CDR3 bases: TGTGCCAGCAGTTTAGGAGGGAGCGAGCAGTACTTC.

The chain joins TRBV27 to TRBJ2-6; 9 positions agree with TRBD2. The trim removed 3 bases at V and 0 bases at J, leaving 6 bases unmatched. Germline CDR1 reads MNHEY; CDR2 reads SMNVEV (reference sequence). The CDR3 loop spans 18 amino acids. The chain's CDR3 is CASSFFPGLASGANVLTF. In DNA, the CDR3 is TGTGCCAGCAGTTTCTTTCCGGGACTAGCCTCTGGGGCCAACGTCCTGACTTTC.

The V call is TRBV10-3, the J call TRBJ1-4, with D possibly being TRBD1 (5 bases). Trimming removed 6 bases from V and 0 bases from J, with 5 bases in between. This CDR3 contains 13 residues. Germline V CDR1 and CDR2: ENHRY, SYGVKD. The CDR3 DNA reads as TGTGCCATCAGGACAGCAACTAATGAAAAACTGTTTTTT. Its protein product is CAIRTATNEKLFF.

This sequence joins TRBV27 and TRBJ1-3; 8 bases agree with TRBD1. Germline CDR1 MNHEY, CDR2 SMNVEV (reference sequence). CDR3 length: 15 amino acids. With 2 bases clipped from V and 4 bases from J, the junction kept 4 bases outside the gene matches. The CDR3 DNA sequence: TGTGCCAGCAGTTTAGACAGGGGAGCGGGAAACACCATATATTTT. It is translated as CASSLDRGAGNTIYF.

The CDR3 sequence: CASSPFGRGGGNEQFF. CDR3 in DNA: TGCGCCAGCAGCCCTTTTGGGCGGGGAGGAGGCAATGAGCAGTTCTTC. The chain carries TRBV4-3 and TRBJ2-1; the D gene is possibly TRBD2 (6 bases). CDR3 size: 16 residues. The V end lost 4 bases, the J end lost 6 bases, and 19 bases lay between the germline ends. Germline values: CDR1 LGHNA, CDR2 YSLEER.

The chain joins TRBV13 to TRBJ2-1; no definite D call. The germline CDR1 and CDR2 sequences are PRHDT and FYEKMQ (reference sequence). The CDR3 length is 11 residues. V lost 6 bases and J 7 bases, leaving 7 bases between the germline ends. CDR3 DNA sequence: TGTGCCAGCAGACAGAGAAATGAGCAGTTCTTC. This sequence encodes CASRQRNEQFF.

The chain has TRBV10-2 and TRBJ2-7; TRBD2 agrees at 9 bases. The trim removed 5 bases at V and 3 bases at J, leaving 8 bases unmatched. The CDR3 has 15 residues. In germline, CDR1 is WSHSY, CDR2 SAAADI. Here the CDR3 DNA reads TGCGCCAGCAGTCTCCTAGCGGGGACCAGCTACGAGCAGTACTTC. It encodes CASSLLAGTSYEQYF.

This chain's CDR3 is CASRPSGSTGELFF. The CDR3 DNA follows: TGTGCCAGCAGACCTAGCGGGAGTACCGGGGAGCTGTTTTTT. The chain has TRBV7-2 and TRBJ2-2; 10 bases line up with TRBD2. Trimming cost V 6 bases and J 5 bases; bases outside gene matches: 3. The CDR3 is 14 amino acids. Germline V gene lookup returns CDR1 SGHTA and CDR2 FQGNSA.

The chain is built from TRBV5-6 and TRBJ1-2; the D gene is possibly TRBD1 (5 bases). Deletions cut 0 bases from V and 5 bases from J, with 14 bases between. In germline, CDR1 is SGHDT, CDR2 YYEEEE. This CDR3 region has 15 residues. The CDR3 loop reads CASSLVGPQGYGYTF. The CDR3 DNA reads as TGTGCCAGCAGCTTGGTCGGTCCTCAGGGTTATGGCTACACCTTC.

This chain links TRBV29-1 with TRBJ1-1; D remains unclear. The germline V gene encodes CDR1 SQVTM and CDR2 ANQGSEA. The CDR3 has 13 amino acids. V was pared by 4 bases and J by 1 base, with 10 bases between. As DNA, the CDR3 is TGCAGCGTTGTCTTTCGGGGGAACACTGAAGCTTTCTTT. Its protein is CSVVFRGNTEAFF.

This sequence joins TRBV9 and TRBJ2-1; D call uncertain. The CDR3 loop spans 11 amino acids. The germline V gene has CDR1 SGDLS and CDR2 YYNGEE. V was pared by 0 bases and J by 9 bases, with 4 bases between. CDR3 region: CASSVDSEQFF. The DNA for the CDR3 is TGTGCCAGCAGCGTAGACAGTGAGCAGTTCTTC.